Shown below are 18 T cell receptor beta chains from a single sample sequenced in a study of blood T cell repertoires in COVID-19. Assay: immunoSEQ multiplex PCR; the TCRdb copy retains only in-frame clones and omits some. This table has some 120,000 clones, roughly 81% appearing once. The sequencing input was peripheral blood. These receptors were obtained from a human donor in a cohort sampled during active COVID-19.

In this sample, this clone turned up a few times. V gene TRBV4-2 combines with J gene TRBJ2-5; TRBD2 matches 15 bases. The germline gives CDR1 LGHNA, CDR2 YNFKEQ. Germline trimming cut 4 bases from V and 3 bases from J; bases unmatched to any gene: 0. The CDR3 runs 15 residues. CDR3 DNA: TGTGCCAGCAGCCGGACTAGCGGGGGGGAAGAGACCCAGTACTTC. Its translation: CASSRTSGGEETQYF.

A note on this clone: Other DNA sequences of this sample code for an identical CDR3. The chain uses TRBV14 and TRBJ2-7; 10 bases line up with TRBD1. Trimming removed 2 bases from V and 2 bases from J; junction bases left unmatched: 3. CDR1 is SGHDN, CDR2 FVKESK, per germline. CDR3 size: 15 residues. The CDR3 is CASSQRDRGAYEQYF. CDR3 nucleotides: TGTGCCAGCAGCCAAAGGGACAGGGGCGCCTACGAGCAGTACTTC.

This chain links TRBV29-1 with TRBJ1-5; D gene ambiguous. This CDR3 is 13 amino acids long. CDR1 is SQVTM, CDR2 ANQGSEA, per germline. Trimming removed 6 bases from V and 3 bases from J, with 12 bases in between. CDR3 coding DNA: TGCAGCGTCGGCACAGAACCCAATCAGCCCCAGCATTTT. This codes for CSVGTEPNQPQHF.

This clone was found a few times. The J gene is TRBJ2-1, the V gene TRBV28; 10 nucleotides align to TRBD1. The CDR3 is made up of 15 amino acids. Trimming at V came to 7 bases and at J to 6 bases, leaving 9 bases not matched to a gene. The germline V gene has CDR1 MDHEN and CDR2 SYDVKM. CDR3 DNA sequence: TGTGCCAGCACCAACCCGGGACAGGGGCTCAATGAGCAGTTCTTC. Translation gives CASTNPGQGLNEQFF.

This clone was found a few times. V usage is TRBV7-8 and J usage is TRBJ2-6; 8 bases line up with TRBD1. The CDR3 contains 17 residues. Germline V gives CDR1 SGHVS, CDR2 FQNEAQ. V gave up 5 bases and J gave up 0 bases; unmatched junction bases: 6. The CDR3 nucleotides read TGTGCCAGCAGCGACAGGGGCCCCTCCTCTGGGGCCAACGTCCTGACTTTC. It encodes CASSDRGPSSGANVLTF.

The chain couples TRBV3-1 (or the pseudogene TRBV3-2) to TRBJ1-2, with D possibly matching TRBD1 (5 bases). The V end lost 3 bases, the J end lost 2 bases, and 10 bases lay between the germline ends. The length of the CDR3 is 14 residues. The germline gives CDR1 LGHDT, CDR2 YNNKEL (reference sequence). This CDR3 is CASSQRQLNYGYTF. Written as DNA, the CDR3 is TGTGCCAGCAGCCAGAGACAGCTAAACTATGGCTACACCTTC.

In this sample, this clone turned up a few times. The rearrangement joins TRBV5-6 to TRBJ1-2, with a weak D call TRBD1 (6 bases). Trimming took off 2 bases at V and 8 bases at J, with 13 bases between the two ends. The CDR3 is made up of 13 amino acids. Germline loops: CDR1 SGHDT, CDR2 YYEEEE. In nucleotides, the CDR3 is TGTGCCAGCAGCTTTCGGGGGGCAGAGGGCTACACCTTC. Residues: CASSFRGAEGYTF.

The chain's CDR3 is CASNIGGESYEQYF. The DNA for the CDR3 is TGTGCCAGCAACATCGGGGGGGAATCCTACGAGCAGTACTTC. The rearrangement links TRBV7-8 to TRBJ2-7, with TRBD2 matching over 8 bases. J lost 1 base, V lost 7 bases, and 6 bases had no gene match. Germline V lookup: CDR1 SGHVS, CDR2 FQNEAQ. This CDR3 contains 14 residues. The variable domain in full, completed from reference TRBV7-8 and TRBJ2-7, reads GAGVSQSPRYKVAKRGQDVALRCDPISGHVSLFWYQQALGQGPEFLTYFQNEAQLDKSGLPSDRFFAERPEGSVSTLKIQRTQQEDSAVYLCASNIGGESYEQYFGPGTRLTVT.

The chain couples TRBV11-2 to TRBJ2-5; 13 positions match TRBD2. J lost 4 bases, V lost 4 bases, and 12 bases had no gene match. CDR3 length: 18 amino acids. The germline V gene encodes CDR1 SGHAT and CDR2 FQNNGV. DNA for the CDR3: TGTGCCAGCAGCTCACGGCCCCTACTAGCGGGGGGGGGAGAGACCCAGTACTTC. Its protein product is CASSSRPLLAGGGETQYF.

The chain employs TRBV5-1 and TRBJ1-1, with D tentatively TRBD1 (5 bases). Trimming shortened V by 0 bases and J by 6 bases, and 6 bases separated the two germline ends. The V gene's germline CDR1 is SGHRS and CDR2 YFSETQ. The CDR3 totals 12 residues. CDR3 DNA: TGCGCCAGCAGCTTGGCAGGGTCTGAAGCTTTCTTT. Translation gives CASSLAGSEAFF.

The chain recombines TRBV19 with TRBJ2-5, with a weak D call TRBD2 (6 bases). The V and J ends lost 3 bases and 2 bases respectively, with 13 bases between them. The CDR3 length is 15 residues. Germline V CDR1 and CDR2: LNHDA, SQIVND (reference sequence). CDR3 coding DNA: TGTGCCAGTAGTATCCCCGGGACTTCACAAGAGACCCAGTACTTC. Translated, it gives CASSIPGTSQETQYF.

V and J are TRBV19 and TRBJ2-7; the D gene is possibly TRBD2 (5 bases). Trimming stripped 1 base from V and 5 bases from J, with 6 bases between. This CDR3 is 12 amino acids long. Germline values: CDR1 LNHDA, CDR2 SQIVND (reference sequence). As DNA, the CDR3 is TGTGCCAGTAGTATAGCCGGGAACGAGCAGTACTTC. This sequence encodes CASSIAGNEQYF.

V gene TRBV19 combines with J gene TRBJ2-7; D ambiguous. This CDR3 comprises 14 residues. Germline-derived CDR1 and CDR2 are LNHDA and SQIVND (reference sequence). V was pared by 6 bases and J by 5 bases, with 17 bases between. Here the CDR3 DNA reads TGTGCCAGTAGGTACAACACCCAAAGTCACGAGCAGTACTTC. As protein: CASRYNTQSHEQYF.

The chain has TRBV10-3 and TRBJ2-3, with a tentative D call TRBD2 (6 bases). The CDR3 is 17 residues long. Germline V lookup: CDR1 ENHRY, CDR2 SYGVKD. Trimming shortened V by 0 bases and J by 2 bases, and 15 bases separated the two germline ends. Here the CDR3 DNA reads TGTGCCATCAGTGAGTCGGGGACTCCAGGTCCCACAGATACGCAGTATTTT. Translated: CAISESGTPGPTDTQYF.

The CDR3 protein is CASSQENGGYSNQPQHF. CDR3 bases: TGCGCCAGCAGCCAAGAGAATGGGGGGTATAGCAATCAGCCCCAGCATTTT. The V call is TRBV4-1, the J call TRBJ1-5; a possible D gene is TRBD1 (5 bases). This CDR3 spans 17 amino acids. In germline, CDR1 is MGHRA, CDR2 YSYEKL. Deletions cut 0 bases from V and 0 bases from J, with 12 bases between.

The chain links TRBV13 to TRBJ2-1; possibly TRBD1 for D (6 bases). The germline gives CDR1 PRHDT, CDR2 FYEKMQ (reference sequence). The CDR3 spans 15 residues. Trimming took off 5 bases at V and 2 bases at J, with 13 bases between the two ends. CDR3 sequence reads: CASSLPRDTYNEQFF. Written as DNA, the CDR3 is TGTGCCAGCAGCCTACCCCGGGACACCTACAATGAGCAGTTCTTC.

The chain employs TRBV28 and TRBJ2-7; 9 bases align to TRBD2. Germline assignment: CDR1 MDHEN and CDR2 SYDVKM. V shed 3 bases, J shed 5 bases, and the junction held 5 bases outside the gene matches. The CDR3 contains 14 residues. The CDR3 is CASSLWREGNEQYF. The DNA for the CDR3 is TGTGCCAGCAGTTTGTGGCGGGAGGGCAACGAGCAGTACTTC.

The chain carries TRBV25-1 and TRBJ1-2; TRBD1 matches at 9 bases. Germline V gene lookup returns CDR1 MGHDK and CDR2 SYGVNS. The trim removed 6 bases at V and 11 bases at J, leaving 10 bases unmatched. The CDR3 runs 13 residues. The CDR3 region has the DNA TGTGCCAGCAGGGATACAGGGGGCTTAGGTTACACCTTC. Translating gives CASRDTGGLGYTF.